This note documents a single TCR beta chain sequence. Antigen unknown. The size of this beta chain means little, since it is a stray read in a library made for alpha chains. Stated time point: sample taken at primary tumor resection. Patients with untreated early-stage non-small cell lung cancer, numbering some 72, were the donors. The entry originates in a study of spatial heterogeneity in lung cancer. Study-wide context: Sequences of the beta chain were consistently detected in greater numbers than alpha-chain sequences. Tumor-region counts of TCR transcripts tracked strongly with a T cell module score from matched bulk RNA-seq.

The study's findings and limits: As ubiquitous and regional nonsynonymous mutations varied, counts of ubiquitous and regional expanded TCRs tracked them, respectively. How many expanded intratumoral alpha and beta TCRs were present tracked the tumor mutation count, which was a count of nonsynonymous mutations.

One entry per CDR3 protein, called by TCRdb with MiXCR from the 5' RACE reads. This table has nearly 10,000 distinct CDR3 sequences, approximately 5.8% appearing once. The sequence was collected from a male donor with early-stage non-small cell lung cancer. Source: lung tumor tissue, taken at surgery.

The CDR3 spells CSAIRPASSYEQYF. The CDR3 nucleotides are TGCAGTGCTATCCGTCCGGCCTCCTCCTACGAGCAGTACTTC. The J gene is TRBJ2-7, the V gene TRBV20-1; no clear D. The germline CDR1 and CDR2 sequences are DFQATT and SNEGSKA (reference sequence). This CDR3 region has 14 residues. With 4 bases removed from V and 0 bases from J, the gap between germline ends came to 13 bases.